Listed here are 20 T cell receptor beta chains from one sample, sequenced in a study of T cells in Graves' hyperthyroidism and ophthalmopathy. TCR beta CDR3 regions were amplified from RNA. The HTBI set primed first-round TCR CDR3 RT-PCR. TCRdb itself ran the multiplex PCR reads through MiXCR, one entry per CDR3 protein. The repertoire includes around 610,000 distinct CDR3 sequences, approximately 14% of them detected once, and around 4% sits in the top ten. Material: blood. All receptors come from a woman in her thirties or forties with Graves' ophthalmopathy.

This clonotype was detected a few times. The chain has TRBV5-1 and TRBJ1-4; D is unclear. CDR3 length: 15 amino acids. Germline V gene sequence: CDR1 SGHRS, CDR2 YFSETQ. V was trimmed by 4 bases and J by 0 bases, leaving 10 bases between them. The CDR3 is CASSAGRATNEKLFF. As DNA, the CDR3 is TGCGCCAGCAGCGCGGGGAGAGCAACTAATGAAAAACTGTTTTTT.

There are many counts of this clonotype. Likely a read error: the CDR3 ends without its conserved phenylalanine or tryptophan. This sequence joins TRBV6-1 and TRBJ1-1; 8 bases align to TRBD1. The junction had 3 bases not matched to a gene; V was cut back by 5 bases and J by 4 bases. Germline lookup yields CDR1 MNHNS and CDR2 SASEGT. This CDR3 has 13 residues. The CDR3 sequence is CASSTTGGTEAFL. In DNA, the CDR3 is TGTGCCAGCAGTACAACAGGGGGCACTGAAGCTTTCCTT.

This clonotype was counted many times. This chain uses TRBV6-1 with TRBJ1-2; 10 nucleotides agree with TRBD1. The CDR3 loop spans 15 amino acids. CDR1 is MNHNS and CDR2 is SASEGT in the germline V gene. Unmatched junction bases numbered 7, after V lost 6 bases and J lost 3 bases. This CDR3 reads CASRNTGTGDYGYTF. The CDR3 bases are TGTGCCAGCAGAAATACCGGGACAGGGGACTATGGCTACACCTTC.

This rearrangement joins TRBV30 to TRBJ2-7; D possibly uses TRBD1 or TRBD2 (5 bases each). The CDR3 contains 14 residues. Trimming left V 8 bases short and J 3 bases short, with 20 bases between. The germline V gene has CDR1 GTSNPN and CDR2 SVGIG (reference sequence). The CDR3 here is CAAWTARGDYEQYF. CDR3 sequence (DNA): TGTGCCGCCTGGACCGCGAGGGGAGACTACGAGCAGTACTTC.

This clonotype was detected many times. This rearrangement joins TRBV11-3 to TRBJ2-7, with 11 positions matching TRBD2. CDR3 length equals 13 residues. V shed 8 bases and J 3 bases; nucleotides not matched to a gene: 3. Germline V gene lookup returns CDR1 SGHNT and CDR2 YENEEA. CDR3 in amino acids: CASGTSGGYEQYF. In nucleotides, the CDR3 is TGTGCCAGCGGGACTAGCGGCGGCTACGAGCAGTACTTC.

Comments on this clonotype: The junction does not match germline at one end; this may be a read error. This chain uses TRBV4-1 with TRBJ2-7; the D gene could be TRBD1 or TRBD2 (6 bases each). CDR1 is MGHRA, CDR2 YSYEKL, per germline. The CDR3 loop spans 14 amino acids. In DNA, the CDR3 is TGCGCCAGCAGTCAAGAGAGGGGGGATAGCGAGCAGTACTTC. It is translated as CASSQERGDSEQYF.

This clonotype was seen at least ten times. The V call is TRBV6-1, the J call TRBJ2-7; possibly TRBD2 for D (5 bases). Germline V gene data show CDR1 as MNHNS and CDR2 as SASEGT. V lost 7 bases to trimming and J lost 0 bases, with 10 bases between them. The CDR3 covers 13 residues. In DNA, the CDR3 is TGTGCCAGCACCCGAGGGAGCTCCTACGAGCAGTACTTC. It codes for CASTRGSSYEQYF.

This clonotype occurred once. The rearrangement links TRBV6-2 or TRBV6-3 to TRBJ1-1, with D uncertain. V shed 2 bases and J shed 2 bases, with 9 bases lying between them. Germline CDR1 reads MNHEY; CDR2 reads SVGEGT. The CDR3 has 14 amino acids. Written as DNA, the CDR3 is TGTGCCAGCAGTTACGCGGGATATAACACTGAAGCTTTCTTT. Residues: CASSYAGYNTEAFF.

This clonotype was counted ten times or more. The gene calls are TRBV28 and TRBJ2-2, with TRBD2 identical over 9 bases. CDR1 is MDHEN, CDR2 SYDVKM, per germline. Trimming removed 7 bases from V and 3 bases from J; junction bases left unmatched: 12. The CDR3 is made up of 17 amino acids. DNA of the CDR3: TGTGCCAGCACTTCCCTTAGCGGGAGCTTAGACACCGGGGAGCTGTTTTTT. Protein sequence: CASTSLSGSLDTGELFF.

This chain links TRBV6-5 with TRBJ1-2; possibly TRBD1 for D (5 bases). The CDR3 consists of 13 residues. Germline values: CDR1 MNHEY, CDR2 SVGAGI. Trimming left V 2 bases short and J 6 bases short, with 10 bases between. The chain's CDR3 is CASSYLEQDGYTF. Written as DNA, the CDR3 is TGTGCCAGCAGTTACCTTGAACAGGATGGCTACACCTTC.

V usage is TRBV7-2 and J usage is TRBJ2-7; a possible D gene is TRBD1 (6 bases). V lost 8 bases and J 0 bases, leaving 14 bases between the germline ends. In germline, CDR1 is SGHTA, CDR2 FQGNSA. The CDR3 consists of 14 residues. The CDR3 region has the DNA TGTGCCAGCGGGGGAAGGGACAACTCCTACGAGCAGTACTTC. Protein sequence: CASGGRDNSYEQYF.

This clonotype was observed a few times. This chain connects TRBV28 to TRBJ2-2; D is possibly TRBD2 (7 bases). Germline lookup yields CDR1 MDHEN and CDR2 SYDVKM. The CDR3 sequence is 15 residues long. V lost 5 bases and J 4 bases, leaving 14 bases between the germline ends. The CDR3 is CASSKQGGGTGELFF. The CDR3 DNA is TGTGCCAGCAGTAAACAGGGAGGGGGCACCGGGGAGCTGTTTTTT.

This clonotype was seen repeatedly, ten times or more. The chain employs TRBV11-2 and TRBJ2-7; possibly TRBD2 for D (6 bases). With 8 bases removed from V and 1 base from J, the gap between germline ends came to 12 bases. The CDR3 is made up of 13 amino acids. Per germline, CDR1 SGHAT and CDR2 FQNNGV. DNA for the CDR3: TGTGCCAGCGACCGGGGGTCATCCTACGAGCAGTACTTC. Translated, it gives CASDRGSSYEQYF.

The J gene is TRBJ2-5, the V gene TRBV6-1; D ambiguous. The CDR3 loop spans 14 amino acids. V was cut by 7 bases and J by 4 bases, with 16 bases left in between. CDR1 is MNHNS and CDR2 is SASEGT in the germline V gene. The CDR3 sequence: CASTRPNSRETQYF. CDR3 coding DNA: TGTGCCAGCACAAGGCCCAACTCCCGAGAGACCCAGTACTTC.

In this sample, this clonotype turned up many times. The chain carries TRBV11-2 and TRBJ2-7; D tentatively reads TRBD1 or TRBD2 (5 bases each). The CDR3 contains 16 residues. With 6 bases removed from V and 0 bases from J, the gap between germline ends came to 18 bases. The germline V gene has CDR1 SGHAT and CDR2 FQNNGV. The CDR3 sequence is CASSSNGAGSSYEQYF. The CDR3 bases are TGTGCCAGCAGTTCCAACGGGGCTGGGTCCTCCTACGAGCAGTACTTC.

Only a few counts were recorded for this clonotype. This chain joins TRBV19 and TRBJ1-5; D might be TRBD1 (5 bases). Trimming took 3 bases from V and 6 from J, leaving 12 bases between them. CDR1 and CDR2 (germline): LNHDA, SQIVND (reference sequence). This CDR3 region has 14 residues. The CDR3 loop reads CASSIGFGGQPQHF. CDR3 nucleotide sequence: TGTGCCAGTAGTATTGGGTTCGGGGGTCAGCCCCAGCATTTT.

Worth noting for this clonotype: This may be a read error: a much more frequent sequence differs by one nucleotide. Here the CDR3 DNA reads TGTGCCAGCAGCTTATTCTCCAGGGGGAACACTGAAGCTTTCTTT. Translation gives CASSLFSRGNTEAFF. The chain joins TRBV7-9 to TRBJ1-1, with a possible D match to TRBD1 (6 bases). The CDR3 sequence is 15 residues long. Germline V lookup: CDR1 SEHNR, CDR2 FQNEAQ (reference sequence). The V and J ends lost 2 bases and 1 base respectively, with 11 bases between them.

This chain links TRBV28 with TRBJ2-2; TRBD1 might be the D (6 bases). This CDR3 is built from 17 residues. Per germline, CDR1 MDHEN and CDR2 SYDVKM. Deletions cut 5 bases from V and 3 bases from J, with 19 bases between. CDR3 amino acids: CASSRAQTGIYTGELFF. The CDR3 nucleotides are TGTGCCAGCAGTCGCGCACAAACAGGGATTTACACCGGGGAGCTGTTTTTT. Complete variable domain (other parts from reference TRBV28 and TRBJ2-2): DVKVTQSSRYLVKRTGEKVFLECVQDMDHENMFWYRQDPGLGLRLIYFSYDVKMKEKGDIPEGYSVSREKKERFSLILESASTNQTSMYLCASSRAQTGIYTGELFFGEGSRLTVL.

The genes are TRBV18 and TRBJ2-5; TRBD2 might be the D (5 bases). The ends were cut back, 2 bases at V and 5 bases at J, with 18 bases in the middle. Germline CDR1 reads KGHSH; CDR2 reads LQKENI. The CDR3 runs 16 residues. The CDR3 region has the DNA TGTGCCAGCTCACCATCGACCCCGGGAATGGGGGAGACCCAGTACTTC. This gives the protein CASSPSTPGMGETQYF.

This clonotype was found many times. The DNA for the CDR3 is TGTGCCATCAGTGACTCGACAGGGGTCTATGGCTACACCTTC. It is translated as CAISDSTGVYGYTF. The rearrangement links TRBV10-3 to TRBJ1-2, with TRBD1 matching over 8 bases. Trimming took 3 bases from V and 4 from J; bases not matched to a gene: 4. The CDR3 consists of 14 residues. Per germline, CDR1 ENHRY and CDR2 SYGVKD.